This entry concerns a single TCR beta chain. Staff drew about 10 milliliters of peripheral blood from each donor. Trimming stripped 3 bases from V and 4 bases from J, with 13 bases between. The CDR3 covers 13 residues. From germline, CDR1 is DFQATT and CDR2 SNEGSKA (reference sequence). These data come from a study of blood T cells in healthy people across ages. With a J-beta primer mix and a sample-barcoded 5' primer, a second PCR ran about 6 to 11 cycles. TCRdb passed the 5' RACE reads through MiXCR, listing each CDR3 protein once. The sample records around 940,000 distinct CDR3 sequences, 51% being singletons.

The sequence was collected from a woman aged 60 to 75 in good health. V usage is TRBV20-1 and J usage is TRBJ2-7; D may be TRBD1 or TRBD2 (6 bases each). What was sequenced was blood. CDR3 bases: TGCAGTGCTAGGGGGGGCTCCGAGTACGAGCAGTACTTC. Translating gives CSARGGSEYEQYF.